These T cell receptor beta chains were read from a single sample in a study of blood T cell repertoires in COVID-19. Produced via immunoSEQ multiplex PCR; TCRdb's table is partial and in-frame only. The sample includes about 180,000 clones, roughly 84% of them seen just once. The source material was peripheral blood. The receptors stem from an elderly woman with acute or convalescent COVID-19. CDR3s include the opening cysteine and the closing phenylalanine or tryptophan.

length	J	V	CDR3
17	TRBJ1-2	TRBV4-1	CASSLEVRPVSNYGYTF
14	TRBJ1-1	TRBV19	CASSIHNRNTEAFF
15	TRBJ2-7	TRBV7-2	CASSPVRGGAGEQYF
14	TRBJ2-1	TRBV19	CASSRTGAIDEQFF
15	TRBJ2-1	TRBV9	CASSVVVSGRDEQFF
18	TRBJ2-5	TRBV5-1	CASSPRVGLAPKRETQYF
12	TRBJ2-7	TRBV2	CASSVRSYEQYF
16	TRBJ1-5	TRBV10-3	CAISDAGGSSNQPQHF
13	TRBJ1-2	TRBV5-6	CASTRQGYYGYTF
15	TRBJ1-5	TRBV7-2	CASSPSGHSNQPQHF
15	TRBJ1-5	TRBV15	CATSRDRQGRQPQHF
13	TRBJ1-1	TRBV5-1	CASSEPGQTEAFF
15	TRBJ1-4	TRBV5-1	CASSPRDRATEKLFF
17	TRBJ2-1	TRBV5-1	CASSFSGTGQLANEQFF
12	TRBJ2-1	TRBV3-1/TRBV3-2	CASSQRPSEQFF
13	TRBJ2-1	TRBV20-1	CSASATSGNEQFF
14	TRBJ1-1	TRBV7-2	CASSATDMNTEAFF